Shown below are 5 T cell receptor beta chains from a single sample sequenced in a study of blood T cell repertoires in COVID-19. Profiling relied on immunoSEQ multiplex PCR, and the TCRdb table lists in-frame clones only, not all of them. The table includes 150,000 or so clones, roughly 90% detected once. Source material: peripheral blood. The receptors come from a man in his sixties with active or convalescent COVID-19.

This clone was found once. The chain is built from TRBV11-2 and TRBJ1-2; D is undetermined. CDR1 and CDR2 from the germline V gene are SGHAT and FQNNGV. This CDR3 is built from 12 residues. V shed 3 bases and J shed 4 bases, with 6 bases lying between them. The CDR3 region is CASSFGGYGYTF. In DNA, the CDR3 is TGTGCCAGCAGCTTTGGCGGCTATGGCTACACCTTC.

The chain is built from TRBV24-1 and TRBJ2-3, with TRBD2 identical over 11 bases. The V gene end was trimmed by 2 bases and the J gene end by 4 bases; junction bases not matched to a gene: 4. This CDR3 contains 16 residues. Germline V lookup: CDR1 KGHDR, CDR2 SFDVKD. CDR3 in amino acids: CATSDSSGGQPDTQYF. The CDR3 nucleotides are TGTGCCACCAGTGATTCTAGCGGGGGGCAGCCAGATACGCAGTATTTT.

This clone is labeled medium-sized. V usage is TRBV4-1 and J usage is TRBJ2-1, with 11 bases lining up with TRBD2. The CDR3 runs 17 residues. J was trimmed by 0 bases and V by 4 bases; bases with no gene match: 5. CDR1 is MGHRA and CDR2 is YSYEKL in the germline V gene. Written as DNA, the CDR3 is TGCGCCAGCAGCCCGACTAGCGGGGAGAGCTCCTACAATGAGCAGTTCTTC. This sequence encodes CASSPTSGESSYNEQFF.

V is TRBV27 and J is TRBJ1-2, with D hard to call. Germline V CDR1 and CDR2: MNHEY, SMNVEV (reference sequence). The CDR3 consists of 15 residues. Trimming took 4 bases from V and 8 from J, leaving 20 bases between them. CDR3: CASSSHQSSAGGYTF. CDR3 nucleotides: TGTGCCAGCAGTTCCCACCAAAGCTCGGCGGGGGGCTACACCTTC.

The chain employs TRBV5-1 and TRBJ1-4, with D unclear. Deletions cut 1 base from V and 8 bases from J, with 15 bases between. Germline V gene sequence: CDR1 SGHRS, CDR2 YFSETQ. This CDR3 is built from 15 residues. The CDR3 bases are TGCGCCAGCAGCTTGAGTTACGGTTTGGAGGAAAAACTGTTTTTT. As protein: CASSLSYGLEEKLFF.